This TCR beta chain derives from a study of cytomegalovirus exposure and HLA in healthy donors. This clone was observed once. Its antigen is not identified. CDR1 and CDR2 (germline): LGHNT, FRNRAP. V shed 0 bases and J shed 2 bases, with 8 bases lying between them. The CDR3 consists of 15 residues. Researchers ran the PCR with 60 Vbeta and 13 Jbeta primers. Method: immunoSEQ multiplex PCR; TCRdb's copy keeps in-frame clones and lacks some. The profile shows under 250,000 clones, around 80% of them singletons. Study-level results: TCR beta chains associated with HLA were, in a later analysis, more clonally expanded than equally common others. Altogether, 150 to 200 TCR beta chains were recorded as cytomegalovirus-associated. Among the CMV-associated chains, three were confirmed in vitro as specific for CMV antigens.

The TCR comes from a woman aged 60 to 75 in good health and CMV-seropositive. Sequencing used PBMCs. The chain employs TRBV12-5 and TRBJ1-5, with D unresolved. CDR3 coding DNA: TGTGCTAGTGGTTTGGTACAGCCCGGCAATCAGCCCCAGCATTTT. Its protein product is CASGLVQPGNQPQHF.